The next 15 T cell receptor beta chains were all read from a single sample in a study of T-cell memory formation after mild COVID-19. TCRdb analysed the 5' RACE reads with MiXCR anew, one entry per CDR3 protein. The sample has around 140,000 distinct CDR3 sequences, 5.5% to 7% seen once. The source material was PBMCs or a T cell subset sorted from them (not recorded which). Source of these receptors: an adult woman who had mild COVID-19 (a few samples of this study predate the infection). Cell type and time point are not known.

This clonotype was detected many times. The CDR3 DNA reads TGTGCCAGCTCAGGTACGGGACACAAGAACACTGAAGCTTTCTTT. Amino acid sequence: CASSGTGHKNTEAFF. This chain connects TRBV5-6 to TRBJ1-1; weak D call: TRBD1 (6 bases). There are 15 residues in the CDR3. Germline CDR1 reads SGHDT; CDR2 reads YYEEEE. Between the trimmed V and J ends, which lost 7 bases and 1 base, there was a span of 17 bases.

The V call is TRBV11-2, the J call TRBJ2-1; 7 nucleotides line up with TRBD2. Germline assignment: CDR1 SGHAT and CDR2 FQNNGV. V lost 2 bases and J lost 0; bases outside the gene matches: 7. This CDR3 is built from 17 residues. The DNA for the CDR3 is TGTGCCAGCAGCTTACCCCCCGGGAGGAGCTCCTACAATGAGCAGTTCTTC. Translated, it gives CASSLPPGRSSYNEQFF.

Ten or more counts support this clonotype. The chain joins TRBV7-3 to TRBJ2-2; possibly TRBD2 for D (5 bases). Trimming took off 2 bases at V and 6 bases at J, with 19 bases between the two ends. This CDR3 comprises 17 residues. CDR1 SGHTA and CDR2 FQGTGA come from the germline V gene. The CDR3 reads CASSLQPSAGTAGELFF. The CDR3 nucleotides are TGTGCCAGCAGCTTACAACCCTCGGCGGGTACGGCCGGGGAGCTGTTTTTT.

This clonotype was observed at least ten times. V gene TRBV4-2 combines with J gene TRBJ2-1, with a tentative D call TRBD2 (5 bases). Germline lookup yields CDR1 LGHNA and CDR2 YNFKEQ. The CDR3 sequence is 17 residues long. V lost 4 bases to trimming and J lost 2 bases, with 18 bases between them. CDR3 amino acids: CASSLATGLTTYNEQFF. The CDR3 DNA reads TGTGCCAGCAGCCTGGCCACTGGACTTACTACCTACAATGAGCAGTTCTTC.

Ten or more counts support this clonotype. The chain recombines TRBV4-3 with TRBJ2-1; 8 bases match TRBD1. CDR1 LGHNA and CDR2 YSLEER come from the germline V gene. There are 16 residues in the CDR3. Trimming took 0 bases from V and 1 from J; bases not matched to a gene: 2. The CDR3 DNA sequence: TGCGCCAGCAGCCAAGATCGGGACAGGTCCTACAATGAGCAGTTCTTC. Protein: CASSQDRDRSYNEQFF.

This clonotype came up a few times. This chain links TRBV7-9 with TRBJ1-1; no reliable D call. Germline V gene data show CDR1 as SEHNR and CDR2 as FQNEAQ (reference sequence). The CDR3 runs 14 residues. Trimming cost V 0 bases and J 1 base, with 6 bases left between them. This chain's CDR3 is CASSLAARNTEAFF. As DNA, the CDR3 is TGTGCCAGCAGCTTAGCAGCCAGGAACACTGAAGCTTTCTTT.

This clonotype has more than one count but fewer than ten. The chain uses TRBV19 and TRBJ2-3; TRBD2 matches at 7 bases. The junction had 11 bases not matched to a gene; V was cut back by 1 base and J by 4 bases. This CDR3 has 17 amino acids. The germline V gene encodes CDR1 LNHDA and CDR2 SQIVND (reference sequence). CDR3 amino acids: CASSIASTSRGADTQYF. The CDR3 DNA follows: TGTGCCAGTAGTATAGCCTCCACTTCCCGGGGGGCAGATACGCAGTATTTT.

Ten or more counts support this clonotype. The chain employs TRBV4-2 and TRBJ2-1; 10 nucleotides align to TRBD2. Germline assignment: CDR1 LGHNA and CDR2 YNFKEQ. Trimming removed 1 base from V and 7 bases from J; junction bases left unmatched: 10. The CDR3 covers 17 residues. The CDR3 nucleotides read TGTGCCAGCAGCCAAGCTTGGCTAGCGGGAGAGGGAAATGAGCAGTTCTTC. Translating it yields CASSQAWLAGEGNEQFF.

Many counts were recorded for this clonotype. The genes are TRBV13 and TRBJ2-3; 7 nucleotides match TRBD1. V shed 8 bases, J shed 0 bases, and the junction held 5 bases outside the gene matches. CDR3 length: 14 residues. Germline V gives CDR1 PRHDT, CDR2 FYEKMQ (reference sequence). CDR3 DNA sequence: TGTGCCAGCCGGCCGGGACAGAGCACAGATACGCAGTATTTT. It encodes CASRPGQSTDTQYF. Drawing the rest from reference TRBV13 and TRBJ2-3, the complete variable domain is AAGVIQSPRHLIKEKRETATLKCYPIPRHDTVYWYQQGPGQDPQFLISFYEKMQSDKGSIPDRFSAQQFSDYHSELNMSSLELGDSALYFCASRPGQSTDTQYFGPGTRLTVL.

The CDR3 bases are TGTGCCAGCAGCGTAGCTTGGGCTAGCAGGAAAGAGACCCAGTACTTC. Translation: CASSVAWASRKETQYF. The chain uses TRBV9 and TRBJ2-5; D perhaps matches TRBD2 (5 bases). Germline V CDR1 and CDR2: SGDLS, YYNGEE. The CDR3 length is 16 residues. V was trimmed by 0 bases and J by 3 bases, leaving 15 bases between them.

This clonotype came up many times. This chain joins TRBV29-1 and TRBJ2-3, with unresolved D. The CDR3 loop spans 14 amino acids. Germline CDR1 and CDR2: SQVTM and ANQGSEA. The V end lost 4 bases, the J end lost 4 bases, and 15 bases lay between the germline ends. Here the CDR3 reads CSVVVQAHADTQYF. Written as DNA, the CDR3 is TGCAGCGTTGTGGTGCAGGCCCACGCAGATACGCAGTATTTT.

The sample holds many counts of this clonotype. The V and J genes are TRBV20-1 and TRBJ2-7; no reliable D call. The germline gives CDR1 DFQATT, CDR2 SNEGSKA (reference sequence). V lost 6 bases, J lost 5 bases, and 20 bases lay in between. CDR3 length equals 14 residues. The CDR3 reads CSATPPPLLHEQYF. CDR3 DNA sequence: TGCAGTGCCACCCCCCCACCTCTTCTCCACGAGCAGTACTTC.

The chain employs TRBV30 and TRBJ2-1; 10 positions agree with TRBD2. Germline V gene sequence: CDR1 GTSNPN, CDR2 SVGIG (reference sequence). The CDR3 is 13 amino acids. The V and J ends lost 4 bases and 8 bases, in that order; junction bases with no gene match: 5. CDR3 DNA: TGTGCCTGGAAACTAGCGGGAAGCCATGAGCAGTTCTTC. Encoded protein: CAWKLAGSHEQFF. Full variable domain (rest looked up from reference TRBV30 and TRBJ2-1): SQTIHQWPATLVQPVGSPLSLECTVEGTSNPNLYWYRQAAGRGLQLLFYSVGIGQISSEVPQNLSASRPQDRQFILSSKKLLLSDSGFYLCAWKLAGSHEQFFGPGTRLTVL.

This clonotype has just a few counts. The CDR3 protein is CASSTQDRGETQYF. DNA for the CDR3: TGCGCCAGCAGCACTCAGGACAGGGGGGAGACCCAGTACTTC. The V call is TRBV4-3, the J call TRBJ2-5; TRBD1 agrees at 10 bases. The CDR3 is 14 amino acids. The junction had 5 bases not matched to a gene; V was cut back by 5 bases and J by 5 bases. Germline V CDR1 and CDR2: LGHNA, YSLEER.

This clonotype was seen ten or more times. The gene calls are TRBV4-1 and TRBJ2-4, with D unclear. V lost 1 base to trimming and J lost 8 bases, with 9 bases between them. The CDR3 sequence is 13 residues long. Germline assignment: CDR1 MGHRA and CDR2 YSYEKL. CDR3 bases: TGCGCCAGCAGCCAAGCGTTACGGGACATTCAGTACTTC. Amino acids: CASSQALRDIQYF.